This T cell receptor beta chain was recorded in a study of post-analysis software for immune sequencing data. Each TCR beta cDNA library carried unique molecular identifiers. One entry per CDR3 protein results from TCRdb running MiXCR on the PCR reads. The sample has hundreds of thousands of distinct CDR3 sequences; 25% to 30% are singletons. Whole-study findings and limits: Comparison of patients with controls showed a handful of TRBV segments more frequent in patients, TRBV5-6, TRBV5-1 and TRBV20-1 among them.

About this clonotype itself: Antigen unknown.

V lost 3 bases and J 3 bases, leaving 12 bases between the germline ends. The CDR3 runs 16 residues. The sample taken for sequencing was blood. This receptor was taken from a girl aged 10 to 17 with multiple sclerosis. V usage is TRBV12-3 or TRBV12-4 and J usage is TRBJ2-6; the D call may be TRBD1 or TRBD2 (5 bases each). The CDR3 protein is CASSLVGARGANVLTF. DNA for the CDR3: TGTGCCAGCAGTTTGGTCGGGGCTCGTGGGGCCAACGTCCTGACTTTC.